The 27 T cell receptor beta chains listed next were all sequenced from one sample in a study of blood T cells in healthy people across ages. Combining a sample-barcoded 5' primer with a J-beta primer mix, a second PCR ran for about 7 to 12 cycles. Each CDR3 protein is one row after TCRdb ran MiXCR on the 5' RACE reads. The table lists over 550,000 distinct CDR3 sequences, 25% to 30% of them singletons, with 15% to 18% in the top ten. Sequences were obtained from blood. These receptor sequences come from a woman aged 80 or over in good health.

This clonotype was counted at least ten times. The chain links TRBV7-2 to TRBJ2-3; possible D gene TRBD1, 5 bases. V was clipped by 0 bases and J by 6 bases, with 13 bases between them. The V gene's germline CDR1 is SGHTA and CDR2 FQGNSA. The CDR3 length is 15 residues. CDR3 nucleotide sequence: TGTGCCAGCAGCTTAGCGCACTTGGGGCGGGATACGCAGTATTTT. Translating it yields CASSLAHLGRDTQYF.

This clonotype was recorded at least ten times. The rearrangement links TRBV9 to TRBJ2-7; tentatively, D is TRBD2 (7 bases). Trimming removed 4 bases from V and 7 bases from J, with 18 bases in between. CDR1 SGDLS and CDR2 YYNGEE come from the germline V gene. CDR3 length: 14 amino acids. In DNA form, the CDR3 reads TGTGCCAGCAGCTCTCCATCGGGGGGCTGGGAGCAGTACTTC. Amino acid sequence: CASSSPSGGWEQYF.

This clonotype was seen a few times. One base away lies a much larger clone, so this may be a sequencing read error. V gene TRBV5-1 combines with J gene TRBJ2-5; perhaps TRBD2 as D (7 bases). The V and J ends lost 0 bases and 4 bases respectively, with 16 bases between them. The CDR3 runs to 16 residues. Germline CDR1 is SGHRS and CDR2 is YFSETQ. CDR3 in amino acids: CASSLGRGAGGETQYF. The CDR3 region has the DNA TGCGCCAGCAGCTTGGGACGGGGGGCCGGAGGAGAGACCCAGTACTTC.

The genes are TRBV20-1 and TRBJ2-1; D is undetermined. The germline CDR1 and CDR2 sequences are DFQATT and SNEGSKA (reference sequence). The V end lost 3 bases, the J end lost 1 base, and 13 bases lay between the germline ends. The CDR3 covers 15 residues. Here the CDR3 reads CSASALRLSYNEQFF. Written as DNA, the CDR3 is TGCAGTGCTAGCGCCCTACGGTTGTCCTACAATGAGCAGTTCTTC.

In its sample, this clonotype was seen a few times. The rearrangement joins TRBV6-5 to TRBJ2-1; 7 nucleotides align to TRBD2. J was trimmed by 13 bases and V by 4 bases; bases with no gene match: 10. This CDR3 comprises 13 residues. From germline, CDR1 is MNHEY and CDR2 SVGAGI. This CDR3 reads CASSLSSGETQFF. The CDR3 DNA follows: TGTGCCAGCAGTTTATCTAGCGGAGAGACCCAGTTCTTC.

This clonotype showed up many times. The chain links TRBV10-3 to TRBJ2-3, with D hard to call. The CDR3 is 18 residues long. The germline CDR1 and CDR2 sequences are ENHRY and SYGVKD. The V gene lost 2 bases and the J gene lost 4 bases, with 22 bases spanning the gap. The CDR3 DNA reads as TGTGCCATCAGTGAGAGGTTGGGCAGTGCGACGGATGCAGATACGCAGTATTTT. Residues: CAISERLGSATDADTQYF.

This clonotype was picked up many times. V and J are TRBV30 and TRBJ1-6, with no clear D. The CDR3 is 14 residues long. The germline V gene has CDR1 GTSNPN and CDR2 SVGIG (reference sequence). The V end was cut by 3 bases, the J end by 8 bases, with 14 bases between. CDR3: CAWRGSAPDSPLHF. CDR3 DNA sequence: TGTGCCTGGAGGGGTTCGGCCCCTGATTCACCCCTCCACTTT.

As to this clonotype: This may stem from a read error, because a much larger clone lies one nucleotide away. J is TRBJ1-2 and V is TRBV5-1; possibly TRBD1 for D (5 bases). Trimming removed 8 bases at V and 1 base at J, with 18 bases between. This CDR3 spans 15 amino acids. From germline, CDR1 is SGHRS and CDR2 YFSETQ. The DNA for the CDR3 is TGCGCCAGATCTAAAGAACGGGGCCTTAACTATGGCTACACCTTC. It yields the protein CARSKERGLNYGYTF.

This clonotype was recorded many times. The chain employs TRBV25-1 and TRBJ1-4; D unresolved. This CDR3 has 11 amino acids. Germline V CDR1 and CDR2: MGHDK, SYGVNS. Between the trimmed V and J ends, which lost 2 bases and 14 bases, there was a span of 9 bases. The CDR3 spells CASSETQTLFF. The DNA of the CDR3 is TGTGCCAGCAGTGAAACCCAAACGCTGTTTTTT.

This clonotype has at least ten counts. V is TRBV6-6 and J is TRBJ2-7; D call uncertain. The CDR3 covers 12 residues. The V end lost 7 bases, the J end lost 2 bases, and 9 bases lay between the germline ends. Germline V gene lookup returns CDR1 MNHNY and CDR2 SVGAGI (reference sequence). DNA for the CDR3: TGTGCCAGCACAGGTCCCGCCTACGAGCAGTACTTC. It yields the protein CASTGPAYEQYF.

This clonotype was seen at least ten times. V is TRBV11-1 and J is TRBJ2-1; TRBD2 agrees at 8 bases. Germline loops: CDR1 SGHAT, CDR2 FQDESV (reference sequence). The CDR3 length is 16 residues. The V segment lost 5 bases and the J segment 7 bases; nucleotides outside the gene matches: 13. The chain's CDR3 is CASSAILAGTRNEQFF. CDR3 sequence (DNA): TGTGCCAGCAGCGCCATCCTGGCGGGGACTAGAAATGAGCAGTTCTTC.

As concerns this clonotype: This may stem from a read error, because a much larger clone lies one nucleotide away. The chain carries TRBV6-1 and TRBJ2-7, with a tentative D call TRBD1 (6 bases). The germline V gene has CDR1 MNHNS and CDR2 SASEGT. CDR3 length: 13 amino acids. The CDR3 bases are TGTACCAGCAGTCTAAAATACAGGGACGAGCAGTACTTC. This codes for CTSSLKYRDEQYF.

This clonotype was seen a handful of times. This chain joins TRBV12-3 or TRBV12-4 and TRBJ1-1; no firm D call. This CDR3 has 14 amino acids. Trimming took off 3 bases at V and 1 base at J, with 9 bases between the two ends. The CDR3 nucleotides read TGTGCCAGCAGTTTCGCTAGGTGGAACACTGAAGCTTTCTTT. Its protein product is CASSFARWNTEAFF.

This rearrangement joins TRBV20-1 to TRBJ2-2, with D unresolved. V was pared by 1 base and J by 3 bases, with 3 bases between. CDR1 DFQATT and CDR2 SNEGSKA come from the germline V gene (reference sequence). CDR3 size: 12 residues. In nucleotides, the CDR3 is TGCAGTGCTAGAGGGGACACCGGGGAGCTGTTTTTT. It is translated as CSARGDTGELFF.

Of note for this clonotype: Being one base from a much bigger clone, this may be a read error. The chain is built from TRBV15 and TRBJ2-3; D possibly matches TRBD1 or TRBD2 (5 bases each). Per the germline V gene, CDR1 is LNHNV and CDR2 is YYDKDF (reference sequence). The CDR3 has 15 residues. V shed 0 bases and J shed 4 bases, with 11 bases lying between them. This chain's CDR3 is CATSRDGTYADTQYF. CDR3 bases: TGTGCCACCAGCAGAGATGGGACCTACGCAGATACGCAGTATTTT. Full variable domain (outside the CDR3, taken from reference TRBV15 and TRBJ2-3): DAMVIQNPRYQVTQFGKPVTLSCSQTLNHNVMYWYQQKSSQAPKLLFHYYDKDFNNEADTPDNFQSRRPNTSFCFLDIRSPGLGDTAMYLCATSRDGTYADTQYFGPGTRLTVL.

This chain connects TRBV4-2 to TRBJ1-5; D is unclear. The ends were cut back, 2 bases at V and 0 bases at J, with 11 bases in the middle. The CDR3 is 16 residues long. Germline V lookup: CDR1 LGHNA, CDR2 YNFKEQ. The CDR3 loop reads CASSQQTGYSNQPQHF. DNA of the CDR3: TGTGCCAGCAGCCAACAAACGGGTTATAGCAATCAGCCCCAGCATTTT.

Remarks on this clonotype: A much bigger clone sits one base away, suggesting this may be a read error. J is TRBJ2-5 and V is TRBV20-1; D is uncertain. The tail of the sequence fits TRBJ2-7 better, so the J call may be wrong. Per the germline V gene, CDR1 is DFQATT and CDR2 is SNEGSKA (reference sequence). This CDR3 spans 12 amino acids. This CDR3 reads CRARVRDYEQYF. In DNA form, the CDR3 reads TGCAGGGCTAGAGTCCGAGACTACGAGCAGTACTTC.

Many counts were recorded for this clonotype. The V call is TRBV7-6, the J call TRBJ1-5; 7 nucleotides match TRBD1. V shed 2 bases and J 7 bases; nucleotides not matched to a gene: 8. The CDR3 is 15 amino acids. CDR1 and CDR2 (germline): SGHVS, FNYEAQ. The DNA for the CDR3 is TGTGCCAGCAGCTTAAGTGGGAAGGGGGCCCAGCCCCAGCATTTT. It codes for CASSLSGKGAQPQHF. Full variable domain (outside the CDR3, taken from reference TRBV7-6 and TRBJ1-5): GAGVSQSPRYKVTKRGQDVALRCDPISGHVSLYWYRQALGQGPEFLTYFNYEAQQDKSGLPNDRFSAERPEGSISTLTIQRTEQRDSAMYRCASSLSGKGAQPQHFGDGTRLSIL.

At least ten counts were recorded for this clonotype. The rearrangement links TRBV20-1 to TRBJ2-5, with a possible D match to TRBD1 (6 bases). The CDR3 sequence is 14 residues long. CDR1 DFQATT and CDR2 SNEGSKA come from the germline V gene (reference sequence). The V end was cut by 0 bases, the J end by 1 base, with 9 bases between. CDR3: CSARDAQGQETQYF. CDR3 in DNA: TGCAGTGCTAGAGATGCACAGGGCCAAGAGACCCAGTACTTC.

The chain links TRBV7-8 to TRBJ1-5; 7 bases match TRBD1. The CDR3 length is 16 residues. Germline loops: CDR1 SGHVS, CDR2 FQNEAQ. V shed 4 bases, J shed 0 bases, and the junction held 6 bases outside the gene matches. CDR3 amino acids: CASSSQGQFSNQPQHF. For the CDR3, the DNA is TGTGCCAGCAGCTCACAGGGACAGTTTAGCAATCAGCCCCAGCATTTT.

Concerning this clonotype itself: A single base separates this from a much larger clone, so it may be a read error. The rearrangement joins TRBV4-2 to TRBJ2-5; D is possibly TRBD2 (5 bases). Germline assignment: CDR1 LGHNA and CDR2 YNFKEQ. With 1 base removed from V and 1 base from J, the gap between germline ends came to 10 bases. This CDR3 comprises 15 residues. The CDR3 here is CASSQGGSAQETQYF. Here the CDR3 DNA reads TGTGCCAGCAGCCAAGGAGGGTCAGCCCAAGAGACCCAGTACTTC.

The genes are TRBV20-1 and TRBJ2-3; the D is unclear. The V end was cut by 3 bases, the J end by 14 bases, with 24 bases between. The CDR3 length is 14 residues. Germline assignment: CDR1 DFQATT and CDR2 SNEGSKA (reference sequence). The CDR3 nucleotides read TGCAGTGCTAGGATCTCTGGAACCGGGTCCGCGCGGTATTTT. Residues: CSARISGTGSARYF.

The CDR3 nucleotides are TGTGCCAGCAGTTTCGCGAGGGAGTGGGCAGATACGCAGTATTTT. It yields the protein CASSFAREWADTQYF. The chain is built from TRBV12-3 or TRBV12-4 and TRBJ2-3; maybe TRBD2 (5 bases). The CDR3 contains 15 residues. V was shortened by 3 bases and J by 4 bases, with 14 bases between the two germline ends.

This chain uses TRBV29-1 with TRBJ2-1, with D possibly being TRBD2 (6 bases). The CDR3 contains 17 residues. Germline V lookup: CDR1 SQVTM, CDR2 ANQGSEA. The V gene lost 3 bases and the J gene lost 0 bases, with 18 bases spanning the gap. The CDR3 DNA reads as TGCAGCGTTGAGGAGGGGTCGGGGTTTAGCTCCTACAATGAGCAGTTCTTC. Translation: CSVEEGSGFSSYNEQFF.

This clonotype was seen many times. The J gene is TRBJ1-2, the V gene TRBV10-3; possibly TRBD1 for D (6 bases). CDR1 is ENHRY, CDR2 SYGVKD, per germline. This CDR3 comprises 13 residues. V was cut by 11 bases and J by 6 bases, with 19 bases left in between. The CDR3 is CASKEDTGNGYTF. CDR3 DNA: TGTGCCTCGAAAGAGGACACAGGGAATGGCTACACCTTC.

The chain combines TRBV28 with TRBJ1-4; no firm D call. Germline V lookup: CDR1 MDHEN, CDR2 SYDVKM. Trimming left V 2 bases short and J 7 bases short, with 14 bases between. The length of the CDR3 is 15 residues. As DNA, the CDR3 is TGTGCCAGCAGTTTACCGGCCCGTCCTGGTGAAAAACTGTTTTTT. Encoded protein: CASSLPARPGEKLFF.

The rearrangement joins TRBV14 to TRBJ1-2; D uncertain. Trimming cost V 0 bases and J 4 bases, with 3 bases left between them. Germline lookup yields CDR1 SGHDN and CDR2 FVKESK. This CDR3 is 12 amino acids long. CDR3 amino acids: CASSQDFYGYTF. The CDR3 coding sequence is TGTGCCAGCAGCCAAGATTTCTATGGCTACACCTTC.